The TCR beta chain described here comes from a study of shared clonotypes between healthy human individuals. Study-level findings and limits: Memory subsets generally showed lower estimated richness than naive subsets.

The run depth of the assay was deep. Sequencing used immunoSEQ multiplex PCR; TCRdb keeps in-frame clones, though not all of them. The table includes 2 million to 3 million clones, 93% detected once. This CDR3 has 12 amino acids. Germline V gene sequence: CDR1 MGHDK, CDR2 SYGVNS. The trim removed 3 bases at V and 14 bases at J, leaving 7 bases unmatched. In regard to this clone: Its cognate antigen is unknown.

The specimen sequenced was naive CD4+ T cells from PBMCs. Subset specified: CD45RA+ positively selected. The sequence came from a man younger than 35 in good health. Some clones in this sample may be carry-over from other donors' samples. V usage is TRBV25-1 and J usage is TRBJ2-1; 7 bases align to TRBD2. CDR3: CASSDRWAGEFF. The CDR3 region has the DNA TGTGCCAGCAGTGACCGTTGGGCGGGAGAGTTCTTC.